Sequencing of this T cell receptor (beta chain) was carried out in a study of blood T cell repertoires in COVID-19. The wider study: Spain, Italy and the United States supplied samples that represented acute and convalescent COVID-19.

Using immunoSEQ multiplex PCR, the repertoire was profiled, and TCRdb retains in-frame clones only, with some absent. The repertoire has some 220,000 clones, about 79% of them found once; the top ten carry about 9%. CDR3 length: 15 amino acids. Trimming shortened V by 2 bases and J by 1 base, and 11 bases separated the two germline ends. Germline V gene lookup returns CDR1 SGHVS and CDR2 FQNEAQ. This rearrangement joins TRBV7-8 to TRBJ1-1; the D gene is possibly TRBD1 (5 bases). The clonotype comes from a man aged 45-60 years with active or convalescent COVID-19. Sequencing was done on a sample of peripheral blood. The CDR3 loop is CASSLFGATNTEAFF. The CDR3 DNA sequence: TGTGCCAGCAGCTTATTTGGGGCGACGAACACTGAAGCTTTCTTT.